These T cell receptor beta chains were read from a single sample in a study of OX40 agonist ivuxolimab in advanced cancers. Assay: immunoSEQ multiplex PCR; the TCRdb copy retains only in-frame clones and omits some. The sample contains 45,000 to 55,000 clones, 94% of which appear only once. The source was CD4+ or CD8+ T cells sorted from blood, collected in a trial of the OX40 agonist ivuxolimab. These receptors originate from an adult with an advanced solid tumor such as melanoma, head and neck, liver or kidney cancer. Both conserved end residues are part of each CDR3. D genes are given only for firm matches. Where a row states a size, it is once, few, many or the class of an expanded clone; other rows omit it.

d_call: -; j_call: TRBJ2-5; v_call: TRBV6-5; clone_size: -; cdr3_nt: TGTGCCAGCAGTTACTCCGGGGCCAAAGGGACCCAGTACTTC; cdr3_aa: CASSYSGAKGTQYF
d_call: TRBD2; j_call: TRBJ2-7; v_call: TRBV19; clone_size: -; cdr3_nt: TGTGCCAGTAGTGCGGCTAGCGGCCCCTACGAGCAGTACTTC; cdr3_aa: CASSAASGPYEQYF
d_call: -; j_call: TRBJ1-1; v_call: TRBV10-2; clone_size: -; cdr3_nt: TGCGCCAGCAGTGAGTCGATGGGCTCAGGTCCTATGGCGACTTTCTTT; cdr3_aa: CASSESMGSGPMATFF
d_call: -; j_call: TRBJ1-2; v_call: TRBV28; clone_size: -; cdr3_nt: TGTGCCAGCAGTCCCAAGGACCCCTATGGCTACACCTTC; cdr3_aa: CASSPKDPYGYTF
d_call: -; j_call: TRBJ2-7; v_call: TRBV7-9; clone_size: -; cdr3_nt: TGTGCCAGCAGCTTCAAATACGGGACGGTTACCTACGAGCAGTACTTC; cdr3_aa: CASSFKYGTVTYEQYF
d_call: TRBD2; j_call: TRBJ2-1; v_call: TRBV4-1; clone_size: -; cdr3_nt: TGCGCCAGCAGCCAAGATGAGACGGGAGGCCCCTTAAATGAGCAGTTCTTC; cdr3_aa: CASSQDETGGPLNEQFF
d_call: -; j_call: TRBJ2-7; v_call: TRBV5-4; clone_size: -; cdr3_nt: TGTGCCAGCAGCTTGCAGGGGGGGACGAGGGAGCAGTACTTC; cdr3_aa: CASSLQGGTREQYF
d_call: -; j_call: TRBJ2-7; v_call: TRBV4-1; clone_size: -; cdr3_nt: TGCGCCAGCAGCCAAGAGGGAAAGGGTGACTACGAGCAGTACTTC; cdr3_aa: CASSQEGKGDYEQYF
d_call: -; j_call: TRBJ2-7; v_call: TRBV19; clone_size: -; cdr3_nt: TGTGCCAGCGGTCCCGGGGCCTACGAGCAGTACTTC; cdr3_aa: CASGPGAYEQYF
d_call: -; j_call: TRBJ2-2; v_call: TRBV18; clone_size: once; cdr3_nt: TGTGCCAGCTCACCATCGGAGGGTCCAAACACCGGGGAGCTGTTTTTT; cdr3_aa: CASSPSEGPNTGELFF
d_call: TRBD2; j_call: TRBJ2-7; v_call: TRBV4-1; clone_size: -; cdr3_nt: TGCGCCAGCAGCCAAGAAAGCGGGAGACCCTACGAGCAGTACTTC; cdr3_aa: CASSQESGRPYEQYF
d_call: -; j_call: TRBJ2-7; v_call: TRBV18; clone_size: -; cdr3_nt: TGTGCCAGCTCATCAGAGGAACAGGGAGTCCCCTACGAGCAGTACTTC; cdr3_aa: CASSSEEQGVPYEQYF
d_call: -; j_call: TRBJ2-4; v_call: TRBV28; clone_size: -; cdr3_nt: TGTGCCAGCAGTAGGGTCGGGAGTGTAACCAAAAACATTCAGTACTTC; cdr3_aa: CASSRVGSVTKNIQYF
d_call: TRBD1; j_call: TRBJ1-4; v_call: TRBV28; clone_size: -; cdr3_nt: TGTGCCAGCAGTACCGGACAGGCAACTAATGAAAAACTGTTTTTT; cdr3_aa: CASSTGQATNEKLFF
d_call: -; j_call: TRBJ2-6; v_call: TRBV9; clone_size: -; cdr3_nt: TGTGCCAGCAGCGGGGCAGGGTCTCTGGGAGCCAACGTCCTGACTTTC; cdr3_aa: CASSGAGSLGANVLTF
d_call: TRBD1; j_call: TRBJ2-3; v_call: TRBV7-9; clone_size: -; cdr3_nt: TGTGCCAGCAGCTTCGACAGGGTTCGGAGTACAGATACGCAGTATTTT; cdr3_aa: CASSFDRVRSTDTQYF
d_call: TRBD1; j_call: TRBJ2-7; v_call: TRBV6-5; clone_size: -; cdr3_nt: TGTGCCAGCAGTTACTGGCAGGGGGCCGCCTACGAGCAGTACTTC; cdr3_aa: CASSYWQGAAYEQYF
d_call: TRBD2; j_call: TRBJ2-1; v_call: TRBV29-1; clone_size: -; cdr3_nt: TGCAGCGTTGGGCTAGCGGGAGGAATTAATGAGCAGTTCTTC; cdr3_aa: CSVGLAGGINEQFF
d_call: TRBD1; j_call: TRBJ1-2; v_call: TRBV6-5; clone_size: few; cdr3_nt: TGTGCCAGCAGCGACAGGGCGGTGCGTGGTGGCTACACCTTC; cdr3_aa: CASSDRAVRGGYTF
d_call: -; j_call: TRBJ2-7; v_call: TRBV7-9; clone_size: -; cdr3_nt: TGTGCCAGCAGCCTCCCGGGGAGCGGCGGTCCCCGTCAATACTTC; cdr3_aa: CASSLPGSGGPRQYF
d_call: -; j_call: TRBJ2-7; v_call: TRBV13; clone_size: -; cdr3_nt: TGTGCCAGCAGCTTACAACAAGGCCACGAGCAGTACTTC; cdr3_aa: CASSLQQGHEQYF
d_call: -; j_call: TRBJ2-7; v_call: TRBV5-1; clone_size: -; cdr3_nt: TGCGCCAGCAGCTTGGGGGGTTTCCCCTACGAGCAGTACTTC; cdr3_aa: CASSLGGFPYEQYF
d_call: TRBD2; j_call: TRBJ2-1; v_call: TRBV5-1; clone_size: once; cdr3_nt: TGCGCCAGCAGCCCCGTAGCTAGCGGGAGGGCAAGCTCCTACAATGAGCAGTTCTTC; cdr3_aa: CASSPVASGRASSYNEQFF
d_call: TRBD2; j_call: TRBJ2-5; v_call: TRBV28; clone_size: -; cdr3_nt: TGTGCCAGCAGTTCCCCCGGAGCGGGAGAACAGACCCAGTACTTC; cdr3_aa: CASSSPGAGEQTQYF
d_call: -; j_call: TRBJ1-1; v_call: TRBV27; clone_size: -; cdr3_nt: TGTGCCAGCAGTTTCGGGGCGGTGAACACTGAAGCTTTCTTT; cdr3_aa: CASSFGAVNTEAFF
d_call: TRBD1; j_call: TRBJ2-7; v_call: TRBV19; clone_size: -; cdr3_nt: TGTGCCAGTAGTAGCCGGGACAGTCCCTACGAGCAGTACTTC; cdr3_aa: CASSSRDSPYEQYF
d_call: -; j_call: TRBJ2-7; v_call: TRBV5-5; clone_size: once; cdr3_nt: TGTGCCAGCAGCAGTGAATTAGGAAGTGTCTACGAGCAGTACTTC; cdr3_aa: CASSSELGSVYEQYF
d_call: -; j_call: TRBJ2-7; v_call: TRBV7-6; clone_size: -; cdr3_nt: TGTGCCAGCAGCTTAGATGGGTATGGGGGGGAGCAGTACTTC; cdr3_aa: CASSLDGYGGEQYF
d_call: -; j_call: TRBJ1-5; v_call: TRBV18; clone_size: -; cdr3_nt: TGTGCCAGCTCACCAACGGGGGGGGGAAATCAGCCCCAGCATTTT; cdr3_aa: CASSPTGGGNQPQHF
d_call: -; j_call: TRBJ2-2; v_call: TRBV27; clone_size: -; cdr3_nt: TGTGCCAGCAGTTTTCAAAGGAACACCGGGGAGCTGTTTTTT; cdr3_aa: CASSFQRNTGELFF
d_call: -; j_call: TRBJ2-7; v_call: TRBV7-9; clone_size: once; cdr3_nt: TGTGCCAGCAGCGGGTGGGAGCAGTACTTC; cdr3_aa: CASSGWEQYF
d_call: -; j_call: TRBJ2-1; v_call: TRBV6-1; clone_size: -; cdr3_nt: TGTGCCAGCAGTGAAGGCCCAGGGGGGAGCTCCTACAATGAGCAGTTCTTC; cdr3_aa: CASSEGPGGSSYNEQFF
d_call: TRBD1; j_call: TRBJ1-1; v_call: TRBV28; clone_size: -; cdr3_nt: TGTGCCAGCAGTTCGCGACAGGGGGGGTTCATGAACACTGAAGCTTTCTTT; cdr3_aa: CASSSRQGGFMNTEAFF
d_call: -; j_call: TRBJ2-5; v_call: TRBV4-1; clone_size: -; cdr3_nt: TGCGCCAGCAGCCCCCACGAGGGGGTATACGGGAGCGGTAAAGAGACCCAGTACTTC; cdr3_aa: CASSPHEGVYGSGKETQYF
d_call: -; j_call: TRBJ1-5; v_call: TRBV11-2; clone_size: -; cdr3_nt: TGTGCCAGCAGCTTCCTAGGGGATCAGCCCCAGCATTTT; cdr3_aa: CASSFLGDQPQHF
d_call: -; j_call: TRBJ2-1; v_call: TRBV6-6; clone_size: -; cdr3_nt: TGTGCCACCGTCAGTCCGGGGTCCTACAATGAGCAGTTCTTC; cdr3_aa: CATVSPGSYNEQFF
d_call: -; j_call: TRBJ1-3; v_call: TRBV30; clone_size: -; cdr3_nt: TGTGCCTGGAGTGTGGGTTCTGGAAACACCATATATTTT; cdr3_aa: CAWSVGSGNTIYF
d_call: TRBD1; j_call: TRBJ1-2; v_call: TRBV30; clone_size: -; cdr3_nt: TGTGCCTGGAGTCTCGGACAGGGTCCGTATGGCTACACCTTC; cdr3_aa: CAWSLGQGPYGYTF
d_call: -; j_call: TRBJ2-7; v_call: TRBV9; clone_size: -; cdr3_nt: TGTGCCAGCAGCACCGGAGGGGAACCCTACGAGCAGTACTTC; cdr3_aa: CASSTGGEPYEQYF